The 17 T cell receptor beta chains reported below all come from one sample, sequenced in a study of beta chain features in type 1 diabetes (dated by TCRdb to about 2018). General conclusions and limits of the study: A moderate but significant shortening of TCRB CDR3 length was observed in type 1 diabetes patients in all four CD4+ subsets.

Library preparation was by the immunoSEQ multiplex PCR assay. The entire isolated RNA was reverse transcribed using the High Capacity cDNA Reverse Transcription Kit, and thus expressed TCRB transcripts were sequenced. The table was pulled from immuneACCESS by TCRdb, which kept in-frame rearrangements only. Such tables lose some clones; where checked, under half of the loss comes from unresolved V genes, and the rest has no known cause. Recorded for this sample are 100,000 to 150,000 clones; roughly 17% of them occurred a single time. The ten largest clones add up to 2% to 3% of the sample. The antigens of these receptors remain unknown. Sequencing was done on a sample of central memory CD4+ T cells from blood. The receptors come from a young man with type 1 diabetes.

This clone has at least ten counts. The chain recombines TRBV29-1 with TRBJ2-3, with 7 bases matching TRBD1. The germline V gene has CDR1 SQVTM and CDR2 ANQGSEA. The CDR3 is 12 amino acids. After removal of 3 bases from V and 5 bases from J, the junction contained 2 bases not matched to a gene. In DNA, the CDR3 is TGCAGCGTTGACCCAGGGGGAGATACGCAGTATTTT. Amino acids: CSVDPGGDTQYF.

CDR3 amino acids: CAISVDYEQYF. DNA for the CDR3: TGTGCCATCTCGGTCGACTACGAGCAGTACTTC. The chain is built from TRBV28 and TRBJ2-7, with D unresolved. Germline-derived CDR1 and CDR2 are MDHEN and SYDVKM. V lost 10 bases and J lost 3, with 10 bases in between. The CDR3 contains 11 residues.

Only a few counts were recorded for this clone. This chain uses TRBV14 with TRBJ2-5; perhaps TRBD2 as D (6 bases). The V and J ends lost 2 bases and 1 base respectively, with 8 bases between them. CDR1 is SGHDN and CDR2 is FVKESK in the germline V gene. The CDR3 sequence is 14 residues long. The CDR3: CASSQRLVQETQYF. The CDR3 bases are TGTGCCAGCAGCCAACGACTAGTCCAAGAGACCCAGTACTTC.

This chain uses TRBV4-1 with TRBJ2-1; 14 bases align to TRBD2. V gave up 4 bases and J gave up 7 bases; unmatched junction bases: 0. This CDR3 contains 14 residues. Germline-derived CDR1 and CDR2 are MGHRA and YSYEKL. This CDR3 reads CASSRTSGGNEQFF. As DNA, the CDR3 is TGCGCCAGCAGCCGGACTAGCGGGGGGAATGAGCAGTTCTTC.

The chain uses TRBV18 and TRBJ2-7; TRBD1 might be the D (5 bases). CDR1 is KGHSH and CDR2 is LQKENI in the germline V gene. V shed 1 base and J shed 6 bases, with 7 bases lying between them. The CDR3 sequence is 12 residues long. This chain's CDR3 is CASSPQGLEQYF. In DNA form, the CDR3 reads TGTGCCAGCTCACCACAGGGGCTCGAGCAGTACTTC.

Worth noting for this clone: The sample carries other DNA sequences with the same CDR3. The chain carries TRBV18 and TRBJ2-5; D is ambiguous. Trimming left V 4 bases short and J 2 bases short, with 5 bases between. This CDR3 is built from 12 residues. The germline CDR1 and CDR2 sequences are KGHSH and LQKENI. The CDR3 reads CASSRSQETQYF. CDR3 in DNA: TGTGCCAGCTCACGATCGCAAGAGACCCAGTACTTC.

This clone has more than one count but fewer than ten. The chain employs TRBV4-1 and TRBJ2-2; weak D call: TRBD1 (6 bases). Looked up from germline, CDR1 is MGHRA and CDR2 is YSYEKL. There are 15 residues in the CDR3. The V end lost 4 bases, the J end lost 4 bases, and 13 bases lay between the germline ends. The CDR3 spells CASSPPRTVTGELFF. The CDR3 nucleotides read TGCGCCAGCAGCCCACCCCGGACAGTCACCGGGGAGCTGTTTTTT.

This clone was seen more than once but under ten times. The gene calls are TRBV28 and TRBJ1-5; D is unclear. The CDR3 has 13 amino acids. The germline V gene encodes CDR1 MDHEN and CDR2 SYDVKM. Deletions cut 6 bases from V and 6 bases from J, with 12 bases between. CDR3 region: CASSPMVRQPQHF. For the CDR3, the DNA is TGTGCCAGCAGCCCTATGGTTCGTCAGCCCCAGCATTTT.

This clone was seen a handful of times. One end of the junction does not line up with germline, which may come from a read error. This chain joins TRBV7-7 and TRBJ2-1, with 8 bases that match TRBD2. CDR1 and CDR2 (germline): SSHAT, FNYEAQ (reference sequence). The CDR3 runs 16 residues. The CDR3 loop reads CASSLTSGGSYNEQFF. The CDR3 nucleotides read TGTGCTAGCAGCCTAACAAGCGGGGGCTCTTACAATGAGCAGTTCTTC.

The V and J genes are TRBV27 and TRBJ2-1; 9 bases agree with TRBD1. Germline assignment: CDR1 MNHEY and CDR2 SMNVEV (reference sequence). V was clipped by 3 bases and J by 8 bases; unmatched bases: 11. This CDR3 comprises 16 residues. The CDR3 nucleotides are TGTGCCAGCAGTTTCCGAAACAGGGGGCTTGAGGATGAGCAGTTCTTC. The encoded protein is CASSFRNRGLEDEQFF.

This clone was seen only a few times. The CDR3 region is CASSVGQGASNSPLHF. The CDR3 DNA follows: TGTGCCAGCAGCGTCGGACAGGGCGCCTCAAATTCACCCCTCCACTTT. The rearrangement uses TRBV9 and TRBJ1-6; 8 nucleotides align to TRBD1. Germline CDR1 and CDR2: SGDLS and YYNGEE. V lost 2 bases, J lost 7 bases, and 8 bases stayed unmatched. The CDR3 has 16 amino acids.

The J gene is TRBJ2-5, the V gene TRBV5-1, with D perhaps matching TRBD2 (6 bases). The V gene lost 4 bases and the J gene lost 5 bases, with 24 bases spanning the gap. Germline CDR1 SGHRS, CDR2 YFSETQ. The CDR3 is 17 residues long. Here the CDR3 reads CASSRYLRDSNRETQYF. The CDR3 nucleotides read TGCGCCAGCAGCAGGTACCTCCGGGACTCAAATAGGGAGACCCAGTACTTC.

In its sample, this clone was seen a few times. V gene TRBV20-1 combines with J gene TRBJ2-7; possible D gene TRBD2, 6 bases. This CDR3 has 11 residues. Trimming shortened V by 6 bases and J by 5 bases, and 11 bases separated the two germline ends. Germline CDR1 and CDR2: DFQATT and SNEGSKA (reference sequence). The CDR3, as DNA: TGCAGTGCCAACCCGGGAGACGAGCAGTACTTC. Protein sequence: CSANPGDEQYF.

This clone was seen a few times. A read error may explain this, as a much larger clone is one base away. The CDR3 loop reads CASSYRGQNIQYF. The CDR3 coding sequence is TGTGCCAGCAGCTACCGGGGCCAAAACATTCAGTACTTC. The rearrangement uses TRBV7-3 and TRBJ2-4, with D possibly called TRBD1 or TRBD2 (5 bases each). The length of the CDR3 is 13 residues. Trimming stripped 4 bases from V and 5 bases from J, with 9 bases between. Germline V gives CDR1 SGHTA, CDR2 FQGTGA.

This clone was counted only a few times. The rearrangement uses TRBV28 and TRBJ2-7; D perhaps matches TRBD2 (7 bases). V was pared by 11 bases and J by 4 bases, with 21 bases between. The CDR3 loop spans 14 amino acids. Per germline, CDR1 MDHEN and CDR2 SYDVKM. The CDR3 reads CAGAEGGFGYEQYF. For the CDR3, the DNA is TGTGCCGGAGCCGAGGGGGGGTTCGGGTACGAGCAGTACTTC.

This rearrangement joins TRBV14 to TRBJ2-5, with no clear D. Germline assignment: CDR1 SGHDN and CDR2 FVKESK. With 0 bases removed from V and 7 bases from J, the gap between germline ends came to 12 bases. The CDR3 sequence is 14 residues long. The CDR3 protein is CASSQDHESGTQYF. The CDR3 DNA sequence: TGTGCCAGCAGCCAAGATCATGAGTCCGGGACCCAGTACTTC.

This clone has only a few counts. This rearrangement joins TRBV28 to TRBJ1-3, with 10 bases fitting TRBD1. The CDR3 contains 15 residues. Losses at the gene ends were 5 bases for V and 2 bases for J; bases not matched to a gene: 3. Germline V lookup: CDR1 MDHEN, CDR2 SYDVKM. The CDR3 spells CASSRQGAPGNTIYF. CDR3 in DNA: TGTGCCAGCAGTCGACAGGGGGCCCCTGGAAACACCATATATTTT.